The next 26 T cell receptor beta chains were all read from a single sample in a study of T cell responses to AZD1222 COVID-19 vaccine. This table comes from immunoSEQ multiplex PCR, and its TCRdb copy is limited to in-frame clones, with some not included. The table lists about 150,000 clones, 90% of them singletons. The input for sequencing was peripheral blood, taken 28 days after the second AZD1222 dose. The receptors derive from an adult who received the AZD1222 COVID-19 vaccine.

The chain employs TRBV30 and TRBJ2-5, with a possible D match to TRBD1 (6 bases). CDR1 is GTSNPN, CDR2 SVGIG, per germline (reference sequence). CDR3 length equals 13 residues. V lost 3 bases, J lost 2 bases, and 10 bases lay in between. CDR3 DNA: TGTGCCTGGAGCCCAGGGGAGCAAGAGACCCAGTACTTC. Protein sequence: CAWSPGEQETQYF.

The genes are TRBV6-5 and TRBJ2-3; perhaps TRBD2 as D (5 bases). CDR3 length equals 15 residues. The V gene's germline CDR1 is MNHEY and CDR2 SVGAGI. V was cut by 8 bases and J by 6 bases, with 21 bases left in between. CDR3 residues: CASRLTVPSPDTQYF. In DNA form, the CDR3 reads TGTGCCAGCCGGCTTACAGTCCCTAGCCCCGATACGCAGTATTTT.

This chain uses TRBV9 with TRBJ2-2; no definite D call. CDR3 length: 14 residues. CDR1 is SGDLS, CDR2 YYNGEE, per germline. V lost 0 bases and J 0 bases, leaving 3 bases between the germline ends. The CDR3 spells CASSVAANTGELFF. In DNA, the CDR3 is TGTGCCAGCAGCGTAGCCGCGAACACCGGGGAGCTGTTTTTT.

The chain recombines TRBV28 with TRBJ2-1; 15 bases match TRBD2. Looked up from germline, CDR1 is MDHEN and CDR2 is SYDVKM. Losses at the gene ends were 5 bases for V and 10 bases for J; bases not matched to a gene: 9. The CDR3 runs 16 residues. CDR3 sequence reads: CASSLPRTSGRGEQFF. CDR3 sequence (DNA): TGTGCCAGCAGTCTCCCCCGGACTAGCGGGAGGGGGGAGCAGTTCTTC.

This chain uses TRBV28 with TRBJ1-5; 8 bases agree with TRBD1. From germline, CDR1 is MDHEN and CDR2 SYDVKM. The CDR3 runs to 16 residues. The V and J ends lost 4 bases and 4 bases, in that order; junction bases with no gene match: 9. CDR3 bases: TGTGCCAGCAGTTCTATGCGGACAGGGTCAAATCAGCCCCAGCATTTT. Protein sequence: CASSSMRTGSNQPQHF.

The chain links TRBV19 to TRBJ2-1; TRBD1 agrees at 8 bases. J was trimmed by 3 bases and V by 4 bases; bases with no gene match: 5. The CDR3 is 15 amino acids. Germline lookup yields CDR1 LNHDA and CDR2 SQIVND (reference sequence). CDR3 DNA: TGTGCCAGTAGTAGTCAGGGGGCCGTCTACAATGAGCAGTTCTTC. Protein: CASSSQGAVYNEQFF. The whole variable domain, filled in from reference TRBV19 and TRBJ2-1, reads DGGITQSPKYLFRKEGQNVTLSCEQNLNHDAMYWYRQDPGQGLRLIYYSQIVNDFQKGDIAEGYSVSREKKESFPLTVTSAQKNPTAFYLCASSSQGAVYNEQFFGPGTRLTVL.

The chain has TRBV2 and TRBJ1-2, with TRBD1 matching over 8 bases. The V gene end was trimmed by 5 bases and the J gene end by 8 bases; junction bases not matched to a gene: 16. The CDR3 contains 16 residues. The germline gives CDR1 SNHLY, CDR2 FYNNEI. The chain's CDR3 is CASSQTRGQGARGYTF. CDR3 nucleotides: TGTGCCAGCAGTCAAACTAGGGGGCAGGGGGCGCGCGGCTACACCTTC. The full variable domain, with the rest looked up from reference TRBV2 and TRBJ1-2, is EPEVTQTPSHQVTQMGQEVILRCVPISNHLYFYWYRQILGQKVEFLVSFYNNEISEKSEIFDDQFSVERPDGSNFTLKIRSTKLEDSAMYFCASSQTRGQGARGYTFGSGTRLTVV.

This clone was counted a few times. This chain uses TRBV2 with TRBJ2-7; TRBD1 might be the D (5 bases). This CDR3 spans 17 amino acids. Germline CDR1 and CDR2: SNHLY and FYNNEI. Trimming left V 4 bases short and J 3 bases short, with 22 bases between. This CDR3 reads CASSVERRADSFYEQYF. CDR3 nucleotides: TGTGCCAGCAGTGTGGAGAGGAGAGCAGACAGTTTCTACGAGCAGTACTTC.

This chain joins TRBV5-1 and TRBJ1-1; D not resolved. The CDR3 totals 13 residues. Germline-derived CDR1 and CDR2 are SGHRS and YFSETQ. V lost 4 bases and J lost 6, with 13 bases in between. For the CDR3, the DNA is TGCGCCAGCAGCACCGCCCGGGTCGCTGAAGCTTTCTTT. This encodes CASSTARVAEAFF. The variable domain in full, with the rest retrieved from reference TRBV5-1 and TRBJ1-1, is KAGVTQTPRYLIKTRGQQVTLSCSPISGHRSVSWYQQTPGQGLQFLFEYFSETQRNKGNFPGRFSGRQFSNSRSEMNVSTLELGDSALYLCASSTARVAEAFFGQGTRLTVV.

This chain connects TRBV6-5 to TRBJ2-1; D may be TRBD2 (7 bases). From germline, CDR1 is MNHEY and CDR2 SVGAGI. The CDR3 consists of 15 residues. V lost 4 bases to trimming and J lost 3 bases, with 13 bases between them. The CDR3 nucleotides are TGTGCCAGCAGTTTGGGCGGGGGCCGCTACAATGAGCAGTTCTTC. Residues: CASSLGGGRYNEQFF.

This chain joins TRBV9 and TRBJ2-7; no firm D call. The germline V gene has CDR1 SGDLS and CDR2 YYNGEE. V lost 1 base, J lost 2 bases, and 10 bases lay in between. The CDR3 is 14 residues long. The CDR3 is CASSVRGSPYEQYF. The CDR3 DNA reads TGTGCCAGCAGCGTACGAGGTAGTCCCTACGAGCAGTACTTC.

The J gene is TRBJ2-1, the V gene TRBV3-1 (or the pseudogene TRBV3-2); TRBD2 agrees at 9 bases. Looked up from germline, CDR1 is LGHDT and CDR2 is YNNKEL (reference sequence). This CDR3 has 14 amino acids. J was trimmed by 4 bases and V by 4 bases; bases with no gene match: 2. The CDR3 loop reads CASSLTSGYNEQFF. The CDR3, as DNA: TGTGCCAGCAGCCTTACTAGCGGGTACAATGAGCAGTTCTTC.

This clone has a single count. This chain uses TRBV6-4 with TRBJ1-1; D is unresolved. Trimming left V 6 bases short and J 0 bases short, with 8 bases between. CDR1 MRHNA and CDR2 SNTAGT come from the germline V gene. There are 13 residues in the CDR3. CDR3 coding DNA: TGTGCCAGCAGCAATGGGGTGAACACTGAAGCTTTCTTT. Translated, it gives CASSNGVNTEAFF.

The chain is built from TRBV5-1 and TRBJ2-7, with TRBD1 matching over 11 bases. V lost 5 bases to trimming and J lost 1 base; unmatched junction nucleotides: 8. CDR1 and CDR2 (germline): SGHRS, YFSETQ. This CDR3 is built from 16 residues. The CDR3 here is CASSPVGTGGSYEQYF. CDR3 nucleotide sequence: TGCGCCAGCAGTCCCGTGGGGACAGGGGGTTCCTACGAGCAGTACTTC.

The chain has TRBV20-1 and TRBJ2-5, with a weak D call TRBD2 (5 bases). The CDR3 is 11 amino acids. Trimming stripped 3 bases from V and 10 bases from J, with 12 bases between. Germline-derived CDR1 and CDR2 are DFQATT and SNEGSKA (reference sequence). The CDR3 DNA sequence: TGCAGTGCTAGCCCCGCCGGGAACCAGTACTTC. This translates into CSASPAGNQYF.

The chain is built from TRBV28 and TRBJ2-5; 10 bases map to TRBD1. V lost 7 bases and J lost 0; bases outside the gene matches: 8. CDR3 length: 16 residues. Germline CDR1 is MDHEN and CDR2 is SYDVKM. The CDR3 DNA sequence: TGTGCCAGCAAAACTCCAGGACAGGGGGACCAAGAGACCCAGTACTTC. This sequence encodes CASKTPGQGDQETQYF. Using reference TRBV28 and TRBJ2-5 for the parts outside the CDR3, the full variable domain is DVKVTQSSRYLVKRTGEKVFLECVQDMDHENMFWYRQDPGLGLRLIYFSYDVKMKEKGDIPEGYSVSREKKERFSLILESASTNQTSMYLCASKTPGQGDQETQYFGPGTRLLVL.

This clone has a handful of counts. The CDR3 reads CAISEPDRESYTF. The CDR3 nucleotides read TGTGCCATCAGTGAGCCGGACAGGGAGAGCTACACCTTC. This chain uses TRBV10-3 with TRBJ1-2; 8 positions agree with TRBD1. The CDR3 is 13 amino acids. The germline CDR1 and CDR2 sequences are ENHRY and SYGVKD. Losses at the gene ends were 2 bases for V and 9 bases for J; bases not matched to a gene: 5.

The chain links TRBV5-1 to TRBJ1-5; 7 bases are a match to TRBD1. Germline values: CDR1 SGHRS, CDR2 YFSETQ. Trimming cost V 7 bases and J 3 bases; bases outside gene matches: 7. This CDR3 is built from 14 residues. As DNA, the CDR3 is TGCGCCAGCGGAACAGGGGATCCCAATCAGCCCCAGCATTTT. Its translation: CASGTGDPNQPQHF.

This clone occurred once. This sample includes further DNA sequences coding for the same CDR3. The chain uses TRBV18 and TRBJ2-3; 13 bases are a match to TRBD2. Germline V CDR1 and CDR2: KGHSH, LQKENI. The junction had 4 bases not matched to a gene; V was cut back by 3 bases and J by 1 base. CDR3 length: 17 residues. The CDR3 sequence is CASSPPGLAGGTDTQYF. Here the CDR3 DNA reads TGTGCCAGCTCACCTCCAGGACTAGCGGGAGGCACAGATACGCAGTATTTT.

V usage is TRBV18 and J usage is TRBJ2-2, with TRBD2 matching over 7 bases. Germline V lookup: CDR1 KGHSH, CDR2 LQKENI. The V segment lost 0 bases and the J segment 3 bases; nucleotides outside the gene matches: 7. CDR3 length equals 17 residues. CDR3: CASSPPTGTMDTGELFF. The DNA of the CDR3 is TGTGCCAGCTCACCACCTACCGGGACTATGGACACCGGGGAGCTGTTTTTT.

This chain links TRBV29-1 with TRBJ2-7; TRBD2 matches at 12 bases. The CDR3 is 14 residues long. Germline values: CDR1 SQVTM, CDR2 ANQGSEA. J gave up 7 bases and V 6 bases, and 10 bases lay outside the gene matches. The CDR3 DNA follows: TGCAGCGTCGAGTTGCTAGCGGGAGGGTTGGAGCAGTACTTC. Amino acid sequence: CSVELLAGGLEQYF.

The J gene is TRBJ2-2, the V gene TRBV9; D remains ambiguous. V was pared by 0 bases and J by 5 bases, with 8 bases between. CDR1 is SGDLS and CDR2 is YYNGEE in the germline V gene. This CDR3 has 14 residues. The CDR3 loop is CASSVEGRTGELFF. The CDR3 nucleotides read TGTGCCAGCAGCGTAGAGGGTAGGACCGGGGAGCTGTTTTTT.

The chain employs TRBV28 and TRBJ1-1, with D maybe TRBD1 (5 bases). Trimming took 4 bases from V and 0 from J, leaving 12 bases between them. There are 15 residues in the CDR3. CDR1 and CDR2 from the germline V gene are MDHEN and SYDVKM. The CDR3 is CASSYTTGLNTEAFF. In DNA form, the CDR3 reads TGTGCCAGCAGTTATACTACAGGATTGAACACTGAAGCTTTCTTT.

The chain links TRBV5-4 to TRBJ2-7; 9 nucleotides line up with TRBD2. CDR1 and CDR2 from the germline V gene are SGHNT and YYREEE (reference sequence). The V gene end was trimmed by 0 bases and the J gene end by 1 base; junction bases not matched to a gene: 5. The CDR3 runs 16 residues. The CDR3 loop is CASSLGLAESSYEQYF. CDR3 sequence (DNA): TGTGCCAGCAGCTTGGGACTAGCGGAGAGTTCCTACGAGCAGTACTTC.

The chain links TRBV7-2 to TRBJ2-5; TRBD2 matches at 14 bases. The CDR3 runs to 21 residues. Germline CDR1 is SGHTA and CDR2 is FQGNSA. V trimming: 0 bases; J trimming: 2 bases; junction bases outside the gene matches: 14. The CDR3 loop is CASSLAGTSGSAVLTQETQYF. The CDR3 region has the DNA TGTGCCAGCAGCTTAGCAGGGACTAGCGGGAGTGCGGTCCTCACACAAGAGACCCAGTACTTC.

The chain carries TRBV7-2 and TRBJ2-5; 7 bases match TRBD2. The germline V gene has CDR1 SGHTA and CDR2 FQGNSA. Germline trimming cut 1 base from V and 1 base from J; bases unmatched to any gene: 0. CDR3 length: 14 residues. The CDR3 coding sequence is TGTGCCAGCAGCTTAGGGACTAGCCAAGAGACCCAGTACTTC. This translates into CASSLGTSQETQYF.